This passage covers 20 T cell receptor beta chains from one sample sequenced in a study of post-analysis software for immune sequencing data. Unique molecular identifiers had been added to the TCR beta cDNA libraries. TCRdb re-called the PCR reads through MiXCR, storing one row per CDR3 protein. The data contain hundreds of thousands of distinct CDR3 sequences, around 40% of them singletons. No antigen is known for these receptors. The study, taken as a whole, reports: Patients used a handful of TRBV segments, including TRBV5-6, TRBV5-1 and TRBV20-1, more often than controls.

The sample was blood. These receptors were taken from a girl aged 5-17 years with multiple sclerosis.

CDR3 DNA sequence: TGTGCCAGCAGTTTCAGGGGCCCCCGGCCCCAGCATTTT. Translated: CASSFRGPRPQHF. The rearrangement uses TRBV28 and TRBJ1-5, with TRBD1 as a possible D gene (6 bases). The V end was cut by 3 bases, the J end by 9 bases, with 12 bases between. The CDR3 has 13 residues. The V gene's germline CDR1 is MDHEN and CDR2 SYDVKM. The whole variable domain, filled in from reference TRBV28 and TRBJ1-5, reads DVKVTQSSRYLVKRTGEKVFLECVQDMDHENMFWYRQDPGLGLRLIYFSYDVKMKEKGDIPEGYSVSREKKERFSLILESASTNQTSMYLCASSFRGPRPQHFGDGTRLSIL.

The sample holds a few counts of this clonotype. V usage is TRBV28 and J usage is TRBJ1-5; D is uncertain. CDR3 length: 15 amino acids. The V end was cut by 1 base, the J end by 0 bases, with 7 bases between. Germline V lookup: CDR1 MDHEN, CDR2 SYDVKM. CDR3 in DNA: TGTGCCAGCAGTTTATCCGGCGCTAGCAATCAGCCCCAGCATTTT. Encoded protein: CASSLSGASNQPQHF.

This sequence joins TRBV20-1 and TRBJ2-3; D gene uncertain. This CDR3 has 11 amino acids. V lost 4 bases and J 7 bases, leaving 9 bases between the germline ends. From germline, CDR1 is DFQATT and CDR2 SNEGSKA (reference sequence). DNA for the CDR3: TGCAGTGCTACGAACTCCTATACGCAGTATTTT. The encoded protein is CSATNSYTQYF.

The chain has TRBV28 and TRBJ2-5; no definite D call. Trimming pared 0 bases from V and 5 bases from J, leaving 7 bases between. Germline assignment: CDR1 MDHEN and CDR2 SYDVKM. The CDR3 runs to 13 residues. The CDR3 DNA reads TGTGCCAGCAGTTTATGGCCCGGTGAGACCCAGTACTTC. Translated: CASSLWPGETQYF.

This chain joins TRBV10-3 and TRBJ1-1, with D possibly TRBD1 on 6 matching bases. Germline CDR1 is ENHRY and CDR2 is SYGVKD. The V end was cut by 6 bases, the J end by 1 base, with 9 bases between. The CDR3 consists of 13 residues. The CDR3 sequence: CAISGQKNTEAFF. In nucleotides, the CDR3 is TGTGCCATCAGCGGACAGAAGAACACTGAAGCTTTCTTT.

The chain joins TRBV27 to TRBJ2-7; D unresolved. The CDR3 spans 15 residues. V lost 2 bases to trimming and J lost 0 bases, with 11 bases between them. Germline V gene lookup returns CDR1 MNHEY and CDR2 SMNVEV (reference sequence). CDR3 protein: CASSLTLSSSYEQYF. Here the CDR3 DNA reads TGTGCCAGCAGTTTAACTCTCAGTAGCTCCTACGAGCAGTACTTC.

The chain has TRBV12-3 or TRBV12-4 and TRBJ2-5, with D possibly being TRBD2 (5 bases). The CDR3 has 14 amino acids. V was trimmed by 4 bases and J by 2 bases, leaving 11 bases between them. The CDR3 here is CASSSSAGQETQYF. The DNA of the CDR3 is TGTGCCAGCAGTTCCAGCGCGGGTCAAGAGACCCAGTACTTC.

The rearrangement joins TRBV11-2 to TRBJ1-5; possibly TRBD1 for D (5 bases). The length of the CDR3 is 15 residues. Germline lookup yields CDR1 SGHAT and CDR2 FQNNGV. V lost 5 bases and J 0 bases, leaving 11 bases between the germline ends. The CDR3, as DNA: TGTGCCAGCAGCAATCGGACAACTAGCAATCAGCCCCAGCATTTT. It translates to CASSNRTTSNQPQHF. Full variable domain (outside the CDR3, taken from reference TRBV11-2 and TRBJ1-5): EAGVAQSPRYKIIEKRQSVAFWCNPISGHATLYWYQQILGQGPKLLIQFQNNGVVDDSQLPKDRFSAERLKGVDSTLKIQPAKLEDSAVYLCASSNRTTSNQPQHFGDGTRLSIL.

The chain joins TRBV5-1 to TRBJ2-7; TRBD1 agrees at 9 bases. There are 14 residues in the CDR3. Germline assignment: CDR1 SGHRS and CDR2 YFSETQ. The ends lost 4 bases at V and 2 bases at J; junction bases unmatched: 4. The CDR3 sequence is CASSTTGGPYEQYF. The CDR3 DNA reads as TGCGCCAGCAGCACGACAGGGGGGCCCTACGAGCAGTACTTC.

The chain uses TRBV5-1 and TRBJ2-1, with TRBD1 matching 9 bases. CDR3 length equals 14 residues. Per germline, CDR1 SGHRS and CDR2 YFSETQ. J gave up 7 bases and V 4 bases, and 6 bases lay outside the gene matches. In nucleotides, the CDR3 is TGCGCCAGCAGCCCCGACAGGGGGGAAAATGAGCAGTTCTTC. Protein product: CASSPDRGENEQFF.

The rearrangement uses TRBV7-3 and TRBJ2-3; 10 bases are shared with TRBD1. Germline trimming cut 3 bases from V and 6 bases from J; bases unmatched to any gene: 6. In germline, CDR1 is SGHTA, CDR2 FQGTGA. The CDR3 runs to 15 residues. The DNA for the CDR3 is TGTGCCAGCAGCTTCCGGACAGGGGGGAGTGATACGCAGTATTTT. Encoded protein: CASSFRTGGSDTQYF. The full variable domain, its missing parts supplied by reference TRBV7-3 and TRBJ2-3, is GAGVSQTPSNKVTEKGKYVELRCDPISGHTALYWYRQSLGQGPEFLIYFQGTGAADDSGLPNDRFFAVRPEGSVSTLKIQRTERGDSAVYLCASSFRTGGSDTQYFGPGTRLTVL.

There are a few counts of this clonotype. The V and J genes are TRBV7-3 and TRBJ2-5, with D perhaps given as TRBD1 or TRBD2 (5 bases each). V lost 5 bases and J 4 bases, leaving 17 bases between the germline ends. Germline lookup yields CDR1 SGHTA and CDR2 FQGTGA. There are 15 residues in the CDR3. The DNA of the CDR3 is TGTGCCAGCAGCCCCCAGGGCCGGGAAGGAGAGACCCAGTACTTC. This sequence encodes CASSPQGREGETQYF.

The V call is TRBV7-2, the J call TRBJ2-6, with a possible D match to TRBD1 (6 bases). The CDR3 has 17 amino acids. Germline-derived CDR1 and CDR2 are SGHTA and FQGNSA. The V end was cut by 5 bases, the J end by 4 bases, with 18 bases between. The CDR3 DNA sequence: TGTGCCAGCAGCGCCGCGCACACAGGGTCCGGGGCCAACGTCCTGACTTTC. Its protein is CASSAAHTGSGANVLTF.

The V and J genes are TRBV20-1 and TRBJ2-1; no clear D gene. Between the trimmed V and J ends, which lost 0 bases and 0 bases, there was a span of 12 bases. Germline values: CDR1 DFQATT, CDR2 SNEGSKA (reference sequence). This CDR3 is built from 16 residues. CDR3 nucleotide sequence: TGCAGTGCTAGAGATTATGCTGAGGCCTCCTACAATGAGCAGTTCTTC. Protein product: CSARDYAEASYNEQFF.

The V gene is TRBV7-6, the J gene TRBJ2-1; TRBD2 matches 9 bases. V was clipped by 8 bases and J by 4 bases; unmatched bases: 3. CDR3 length: 13 residues. Germline values: CDR1 SGHVS, CDR2 FNYEAQ. In nucleotides, the CDR3 is TGTGCCAGCTTCGCGGGGGGGTACAATGAGCAGTTCTTC. This encodes CASFAGGYNEQFF.

The rearrangement uses TRBV28 and TRBJ1-2; D call uncertain. CDR1 is MDHEN and CDR2 is SYDVKM in the germline V gene. The CDR3 is 11 amino acids. Between the trimmed V and J ends, which lost 8 bases and 3 bases, there was a span of 7 bases. CDR3 coding DNA: TGTGCCAGCGGCGTCTACTATGGCTACACCTTC. Its translation is CASGVYYGYTF.

The chain joins TRBV20-1 to TRBJ2-4, with TRBD1 matching 9 bases. CDR3 length equals 14 residues. Germline V lookup: CDR1 DFQATT, CDR2 SNEGSKA (reference sequence). The V gene end was trimmed by 5 bases and the J gene end by 1 base; junction bases not matched to a gene: 3. This chain's CDR3 is CSAGTGMAKNIQYF. In DNA, the CDR3 is TGCAGTGCTGGGACAGGGATGGCCAAAAACATTCAGTACTTC.

This chain uses TRBV9 with TRBJ2-1; 10 bases are a match to TRBD2. Germline CDR1 SGDLS, CDR2 YYNGEE. J lost 8 bases, V lost 0 bases, and 11 bases had no gene match. This CDR3 is built from 17 residues. The CDR3 sequence is CASSVGIAGGLGDEQFF. CDR3 DNA: TGTGCCAGCAGCGTAGGAATAGCGGGAGGCCTGGGCGATGAGCAGTTCTTC. Looking up the rest from reference TRBV9 and TRBJ2-1 gives the full variable domain: DSGVTQTPKHLITATGQRVTLRCSPRSGDLSVYWYQQSLDQGLQFLIQYYNGEERAKGNILERFSAQQFPDLHSELNLSSLELGDSALYFCASSVGIAGGLGDEQFFGPGTRLTVL.

This sequence joins TRBV13 and TRBJ1-1; the D gene is possibly TRBD1 (6 bases). Trimming removed 5 bases at V and 6 bases at J, with 19 bases between. Germline CDR1 and CDR2: PRHDT and FYEKMQ (reference sequence). The CDR3 contains 15 residues. The CDR3 loop reads CASSPGPGDWAEAFF. The DNA of the CDR3 is TGTGCCAGCAGCCCCGGGCCAGGGGATTGGGCTGAAGCTTTCTTT.

This chain uses TRBV5-1 with TRBJ2-4; D is ambiguous. The V gene's germline CDR1 is SGHRS and CDR2 YFSETQ. CDR3 length: 14 amino acids. The V gene lost 0 bases and the J gene lost 13 bases, with 17 bases spanning the gap. The CDR3 nucleotides are TGCGCCAGCAGCTTGGACCAGAGTGGTGGAGAGCAGTACTTC. Residues: CASSLDQSGGEQYF. The full variable domain, in which reference TRBV5-1 and TRBJ2-4 provide the parts outside the CDR3, is KAGVTQTPRYLIKTRGQQVTLSCSPISGHRSVSWYQQTPGQGLQFLFEYFSETQRNKGNFPGRFSGRQFSNSRSEMNVSTLELGDSALYLCASSLDQSGGEQYFGAGTRLSVL.